This T cell receptor beta chain was captured in a study of long-term antiretroviral therapy in people with HIV. The germline V and J ends were trimmed by 1 base and 1 base, with 1 base remaining between them. The CDR3 totals 12 residues. Per the germline V gene, CDR1 is LGHNT and CDR2 is FRNRAP. Researchers report immunoSEQ v3.0 was run at survey level. The method was immunoSEQ multiplex PCR; TCRdb's version includes in-frame clones alone and lacks a portion of them. The sample carries around 35,000 clones, 95% to 96% recorded once. Participants who had HIV were, without exception, treated in the United States.

This chain connects TRBV12-5 to TRBJ1-1; D unclear. The clonotype comes from a man aged 25-40 years with HIV. Sequenced material: unsorted PBMCs, taken around 6.6 years after starting antiretroviral therapy. The CDR3 here is CASGLGNTEAFF. CDR3 in DNA: TGTGCTAGTGGTTTGGGGAACACTGAAGCTTTCTTT.